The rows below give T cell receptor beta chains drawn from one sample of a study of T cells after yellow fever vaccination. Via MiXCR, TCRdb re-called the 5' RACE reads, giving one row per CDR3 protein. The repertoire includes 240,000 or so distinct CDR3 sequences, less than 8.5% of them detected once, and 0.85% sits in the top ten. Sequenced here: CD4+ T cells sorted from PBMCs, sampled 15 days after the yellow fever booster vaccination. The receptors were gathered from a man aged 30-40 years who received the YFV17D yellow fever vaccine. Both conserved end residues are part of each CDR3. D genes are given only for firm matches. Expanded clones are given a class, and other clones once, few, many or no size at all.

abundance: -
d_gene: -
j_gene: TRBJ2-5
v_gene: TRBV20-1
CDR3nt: TGCAGTGCCCCGGGCCACGGACAGGAGACCCAGTACTTC
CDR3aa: CSAPGHGQETQYF

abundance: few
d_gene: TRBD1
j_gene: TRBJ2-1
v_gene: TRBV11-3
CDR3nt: TGTGCCAGCAGCTCCCCGACAGGGAATGAGCAGTTCTTC
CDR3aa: CASSSPTGNEQFF

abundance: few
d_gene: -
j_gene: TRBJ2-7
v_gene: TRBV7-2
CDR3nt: TGTGCCAGCAGCCTTTGGGCGGATTACGAGCAGTACTTC
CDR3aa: CASSLWADYEQYF

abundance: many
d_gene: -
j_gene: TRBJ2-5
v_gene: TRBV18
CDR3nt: TGTGCCAGCTCCCTCTGGGCGGAGACCCAGTACTTC
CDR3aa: CASSLWAETQYF

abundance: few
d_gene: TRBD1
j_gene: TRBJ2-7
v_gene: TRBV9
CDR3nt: TGTGCCAGCAGCCCACGGGACAGAAGCTCCTACGAGCAGTACTTC
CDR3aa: CASSPRDRSSYEQYF

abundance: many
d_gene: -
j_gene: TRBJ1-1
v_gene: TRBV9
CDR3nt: TGTGCCAGCAGCGGAGCCACGGGCGGGGCGACCAGGGACACTGAAGCTTTCTTT
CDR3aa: CASSGATGGATRDTEAFF

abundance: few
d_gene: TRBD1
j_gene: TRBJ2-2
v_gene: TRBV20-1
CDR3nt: TGCAGTGCTGACAGGGGGAACACCGGGGAGCTGTTTTTT
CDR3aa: CSADRGNTGELFF

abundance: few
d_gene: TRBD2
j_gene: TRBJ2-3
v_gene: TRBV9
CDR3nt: TGTGCCAGCAGCGTACGCGACGGGAGGGGTAGCACAGATACGCAGTATTTT
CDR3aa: CASSVRDGRGSTDTQYF

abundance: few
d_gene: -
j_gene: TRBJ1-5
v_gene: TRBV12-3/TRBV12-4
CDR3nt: TGTGCCAGCAGGTCCGTCTTGGGACAGCCCCAGCATTTT
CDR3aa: CASRSVLGQPQHF

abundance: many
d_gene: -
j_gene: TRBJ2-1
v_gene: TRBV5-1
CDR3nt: TGCGCCAGCAGCTTGGTGGCGGGACCCTACAATGAGCAGTTCTTC
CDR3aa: CASSLVAGPYNEQFF

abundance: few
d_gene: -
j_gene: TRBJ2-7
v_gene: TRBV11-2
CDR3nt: TGTGCCAGCAGCTTACTGATGCCAGGGCCCCGAGGCGAGCAGTACTTC
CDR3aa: CASSLLMPGPRGEQYF

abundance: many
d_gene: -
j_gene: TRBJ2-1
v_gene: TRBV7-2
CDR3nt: TGTGCCAGCTCAAGTCGGGGGAATGAGCAGTTCTTC
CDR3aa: CASSSRGNEQFF

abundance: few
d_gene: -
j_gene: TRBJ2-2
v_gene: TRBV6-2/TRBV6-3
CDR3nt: TGTGCCAGCAGTTACATAACAGGGACAACCGGGGAGCTGTTTTTT
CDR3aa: CASSYITGTTGELFF

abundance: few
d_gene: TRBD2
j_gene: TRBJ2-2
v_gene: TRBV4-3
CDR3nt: TGCGCCAGCAGCCACCTGACTAGCGGGAGCTCCGGGGAGCTGTTTTTT
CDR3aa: CASSHLTSGSSGELFF

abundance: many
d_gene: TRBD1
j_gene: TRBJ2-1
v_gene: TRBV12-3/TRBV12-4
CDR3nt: TGCGCCAGCAGCTTGCAGGGGGCCTACAATGAGCAGTTCTTC
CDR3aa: CASSLQGAYNEQFF

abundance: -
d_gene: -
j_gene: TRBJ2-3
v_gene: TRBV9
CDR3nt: TGTGCCAGCAGCGGACCCTGGGGCGGCTCCACCACAGATACGCAGTATTTT
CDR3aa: CASSGPWGGSTTDTQYF

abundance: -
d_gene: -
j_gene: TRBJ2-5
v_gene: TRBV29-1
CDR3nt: TGCAGCGTTGTCTCTAGCGAGGAGACCCAGTACTTC
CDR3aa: CSVVSSEETQYF

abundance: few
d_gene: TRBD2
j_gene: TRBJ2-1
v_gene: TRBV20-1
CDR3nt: TGCAGTGCTAGAAGTGGGACTAGCGGCGTTCCGCTCTTC
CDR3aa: CSARSGTSGVPLF

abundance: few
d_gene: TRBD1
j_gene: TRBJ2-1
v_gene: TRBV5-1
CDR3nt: TGCGCCAGCAGCTTACGACAGGGTACCTACAATGAGCAGTTCTTC
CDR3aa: CASSLRQGTYNEQFF

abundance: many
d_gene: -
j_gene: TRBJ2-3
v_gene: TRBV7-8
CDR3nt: TGTGCCAGCAGCTCACCTCCGGCAGATACGCAGTATTTT
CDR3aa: CASSSPPADTQYF

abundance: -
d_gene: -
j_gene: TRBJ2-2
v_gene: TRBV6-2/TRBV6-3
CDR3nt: TGTGCCAGCAGGAGGATCGGGGAGCTGTTTTTT
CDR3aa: CASRRIGELFF

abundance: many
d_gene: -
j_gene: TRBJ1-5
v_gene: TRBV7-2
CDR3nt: TGTGCCAGCAGCTTAGTGGGCAATCAGCCCCAGCATTTT
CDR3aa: CASSLVGNQPQHF

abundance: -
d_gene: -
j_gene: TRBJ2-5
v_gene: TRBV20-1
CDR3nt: TGCAGTGCACCGCGGACGGGGGCGTTACAGACCCAGTACTTC
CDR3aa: CSAPRTGALQTQYF

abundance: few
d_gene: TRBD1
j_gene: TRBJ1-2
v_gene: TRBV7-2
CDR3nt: TGTGCCAGCACCAACAGGGGCCCTTATGGCTACACCTTC
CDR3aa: CASTNRGPYGYTF

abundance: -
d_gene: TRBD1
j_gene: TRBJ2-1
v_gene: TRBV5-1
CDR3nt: TGCGCCAGCACCGTGGGACAGGGGAACAATGAGCAGTTCTTC
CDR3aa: CASTVGQGNNEQFF

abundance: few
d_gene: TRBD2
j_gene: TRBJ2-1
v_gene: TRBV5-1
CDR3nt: TGCGCCAGCAGCTTGGGGCCTAGCGGGAGCTCCTACAATGAGCAGTTCTTC
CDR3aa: CASSLGPSGSSYNEQFF

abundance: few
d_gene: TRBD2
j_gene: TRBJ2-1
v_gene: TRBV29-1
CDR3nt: TGCAGCGTTGTCAGCGGGAGCTACAATGAGCAGTTCTTC
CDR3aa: CSVVSGSYNEQFF

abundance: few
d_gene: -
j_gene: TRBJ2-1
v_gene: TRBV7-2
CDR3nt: TGTGCCAGCAGCTTAATAGGGGGCTACAATGAGCAGTTCTTC
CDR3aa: CASSLIGGYNEQFF

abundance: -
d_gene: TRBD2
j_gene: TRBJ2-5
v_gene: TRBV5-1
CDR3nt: TGCGCCAGCAGCTTAGGAGCGGGACGCGAAGAGACCCAGTACTTC
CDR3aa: CASSLGAGREETQYF

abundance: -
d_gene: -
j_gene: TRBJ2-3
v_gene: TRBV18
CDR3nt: TGTGCCAGCTCACGACAGGTGGCTAGCACAGATACGCAGTATTTT
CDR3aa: CASSRQVASTDTQYF

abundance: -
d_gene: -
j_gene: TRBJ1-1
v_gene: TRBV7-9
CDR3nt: TGTGCCAGCAGTAGTTTAGGGGGTAACACTGAAGCTTTCTTT
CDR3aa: CASSSLGGNTEAFF

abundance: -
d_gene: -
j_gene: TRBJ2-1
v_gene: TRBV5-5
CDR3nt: TGTGCCAGCAGCTTGGCGGCTACGGCGTGGTTCTTC
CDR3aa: CASSLAATAWFF

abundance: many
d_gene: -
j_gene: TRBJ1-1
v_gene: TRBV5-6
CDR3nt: TGTGCCAGCAGCTCGGCCAGGGGAGTTATTATGAACACTGAAGCTTTCTTT
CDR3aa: CASSSARGVIMNTEAFF

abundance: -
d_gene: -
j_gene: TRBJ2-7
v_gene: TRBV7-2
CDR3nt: TGTGCCAGCAGCCTCCCTCGGGGTAGCGGGACCAGGGGGCAGCAGTACTTC
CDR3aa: CASSLPRGSGTRGQQYF

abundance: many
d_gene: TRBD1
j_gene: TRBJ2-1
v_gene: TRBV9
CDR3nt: TGTGCCAGCAGCGGAAGGACAGGGAGCTCCTACAATGAGCAGTTCTTC
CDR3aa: CASSGRTGSSYNEQFF

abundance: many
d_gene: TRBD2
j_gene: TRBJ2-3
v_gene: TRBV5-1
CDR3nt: TGCGCCAGCAGCGTTTTAGCGGGCGCGCCGGGGGGAGATACGCAGTATTTT
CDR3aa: CASSVLAGAPGGDTQYF

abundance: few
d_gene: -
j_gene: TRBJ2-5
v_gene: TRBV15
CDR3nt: TGTGCCACCAGCAAGGACAGGTTGGGGAGGCAAGAGACCCAGTACTTC
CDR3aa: CATSKDRLGRQETQYF

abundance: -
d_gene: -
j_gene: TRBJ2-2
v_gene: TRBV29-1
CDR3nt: TGCAGCGTTGACAGGGGGAACACCGGGGAGCTGTTTTTT
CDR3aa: CSVDRGNTGELFF

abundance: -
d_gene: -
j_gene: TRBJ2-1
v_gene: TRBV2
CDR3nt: TGTGCCAGCACTAGGGAGGGGGGGCCAGGGAATGAGCAGTTCTTC
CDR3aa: CASTREGGPGNEQFF

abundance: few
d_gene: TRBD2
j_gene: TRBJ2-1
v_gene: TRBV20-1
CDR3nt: TGCAGTGCTAGAGAGGGACTAGCGGGAGGTCAGTTCTTC
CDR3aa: CSAREGLAGGQFF

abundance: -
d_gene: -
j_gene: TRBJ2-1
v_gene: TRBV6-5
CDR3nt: TGTGCCGTCAGGGAGAATGAGCAGTTCTTC
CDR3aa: CAVRENEQFF

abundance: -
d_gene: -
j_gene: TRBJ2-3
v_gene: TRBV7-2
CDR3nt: TGTGCCAGCAGCTCAACCCCGGTTAGCACAGATACGCAGTATTTT
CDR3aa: CASSSTPVSTDTQYF